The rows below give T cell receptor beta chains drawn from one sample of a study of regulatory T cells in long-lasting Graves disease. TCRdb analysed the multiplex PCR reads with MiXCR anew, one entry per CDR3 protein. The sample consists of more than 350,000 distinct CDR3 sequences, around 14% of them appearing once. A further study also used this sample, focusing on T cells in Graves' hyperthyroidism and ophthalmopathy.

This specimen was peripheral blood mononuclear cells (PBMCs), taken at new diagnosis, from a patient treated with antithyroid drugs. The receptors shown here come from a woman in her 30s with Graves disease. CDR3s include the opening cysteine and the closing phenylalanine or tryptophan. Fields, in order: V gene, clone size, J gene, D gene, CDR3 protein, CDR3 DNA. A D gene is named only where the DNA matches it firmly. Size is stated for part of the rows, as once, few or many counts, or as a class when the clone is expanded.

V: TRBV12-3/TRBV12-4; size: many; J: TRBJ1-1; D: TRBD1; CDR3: CASRKGAQNTEAFF; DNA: TGTGCCAGCAGAAAGGGGGCCCAGAACACTGAAGCTTTCTTT
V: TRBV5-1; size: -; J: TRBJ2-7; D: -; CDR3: CASSLSVLYEQYF; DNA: TGCGCCAGCAGCTTGTCAGTCCTCTACGAGCAGTACTTC
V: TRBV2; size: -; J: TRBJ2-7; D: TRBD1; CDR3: CASIGTGGYEQYF; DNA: TGTGCCAGCATTGGGACAGGGGGTTACGAGCAGTACTTC
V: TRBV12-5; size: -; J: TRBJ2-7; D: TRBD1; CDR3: CASGFIGTVDSYEQYF; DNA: TGTGCTAGTGGTTTTATAGGGACAGTAGACTCCTACGAGCAGTACTTC
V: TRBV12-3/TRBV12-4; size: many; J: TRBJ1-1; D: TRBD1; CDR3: CASTPLGAGGRAEAFF; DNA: TGTGCCAGCACTCCCCTAGGGGCAGGGGGTCGGGCTGAAGCTTTCTTT
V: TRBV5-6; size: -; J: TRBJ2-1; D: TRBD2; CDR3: CASSQLAAEQFF; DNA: TGTGCCAGCAGTCAACTAGCGGCTGAGCAGTTCTTC
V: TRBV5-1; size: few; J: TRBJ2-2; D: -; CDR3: CASSLGSSGELFF; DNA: TGCGCCAGCAGCTTGGGCTCTTCCGGGGAGCTGTTTTTT
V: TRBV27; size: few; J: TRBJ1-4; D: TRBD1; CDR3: CASTPTGGEKLFF; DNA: TGTGCCAGCACCCCGACAGGGGGTGAAAAACTGTTTTTT
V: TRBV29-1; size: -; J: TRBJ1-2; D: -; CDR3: CSVVGVQGYTF; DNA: TGCAGCGTTGTCGGGGTACAAGGCTACACCTTC
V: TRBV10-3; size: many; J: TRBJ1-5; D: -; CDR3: CAISEKGVGQPQHF; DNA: TGTGCCATCAGTGAGAAGGGGGTGGGGCAGCCCCAGCATTTT
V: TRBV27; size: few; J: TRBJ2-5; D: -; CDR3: CASSLSGGATQYF; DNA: TGTGCCAGCAGTTTATCGGGGGGGGCGACCCAGTACTTC
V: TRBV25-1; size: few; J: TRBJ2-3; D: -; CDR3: CASSRDLGTDTQYF; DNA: TGTGCCAGCAGTCGGGACTTAGGCACAGATACGCAGTATTTT
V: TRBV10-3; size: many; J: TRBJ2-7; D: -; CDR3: CAISYRDTRSYEQYF; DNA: TGTGCCATCAGTTACCGGGACACCCGCTCCTACGAGCAGTACTTC
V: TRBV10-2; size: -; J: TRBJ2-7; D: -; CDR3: CASTEGPDLEQYF; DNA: TGCGCCAGCACAGAAGGGCCCGATCTGGAGCAGTACTTC
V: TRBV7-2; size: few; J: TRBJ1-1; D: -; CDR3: CASSSPLNTEAFF; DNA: TGTGCCAGCAGCTCCCCTTTGAACACTGAAGCTTTCTTT
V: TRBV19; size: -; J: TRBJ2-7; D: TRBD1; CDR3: CASSRRDRESYEQYF; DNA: TGTGCCAGTAGTCGCCGGGACAGGGAGTCCTACGAGCAGTACTTC
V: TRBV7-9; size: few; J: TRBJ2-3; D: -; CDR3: CASSLAIDLSTDTQYF; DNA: TGTGCCAGCAGCTTAGCGATAGACCTGAGCACAGATACGCAGTATTTT
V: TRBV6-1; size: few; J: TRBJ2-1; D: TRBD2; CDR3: CASRPSGRWYNEQFF; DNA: TGTGCCAGCAGGCCGAGCGGGAGGTGGTACAATGAGCAGTTCTTC
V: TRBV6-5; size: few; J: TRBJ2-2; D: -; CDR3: CASSYRRANTGELFF; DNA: TGTGCCAGCAGTTACAGGCGGGCGAACACCGGGGAGCTGTTTTTT
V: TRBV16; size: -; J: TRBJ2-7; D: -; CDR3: CASIKAEGHEQYF; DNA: TGTGCCAGCATCAAGGCTGAGGGTCACGAGCAGTACTTC
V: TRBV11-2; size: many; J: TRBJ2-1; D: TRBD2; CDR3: CASTPGSGRSYNEQFF; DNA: TGTGCCAGCACCCCGGGTAGCGGGAGGTCCTACAATGAGCAGTTCTTC
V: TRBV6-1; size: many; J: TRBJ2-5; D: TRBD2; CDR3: CASSQLAGLADSKGETQYF; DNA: TGTGCCAGCAGTCAATTGGCGGGACTAGCGGACTCGAAGGGAGAGACCCAGTACTTC
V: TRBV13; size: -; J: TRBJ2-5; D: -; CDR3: CASSPPTEQETQYF; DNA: TGTGCCAGCAGCCCACCGACAGAACAAGAGACCCAGTACTTC